This T cell receptor beta chain was captured in a study of T cells in Graves' hyperthyroidism and ophthalmopathy. This clonotype was observed at least ten times. What was amplified from RNA transcripts were TCR beta CDR3 regions. During a first-round RT-PCR of the TCR CDR3, the HTBI primer set was used. MiXCR was run by TCRdb on the multiplex PCR reads, yielding one entry per CDR3 protein. The sample includes some 500,000 distinct CDR3 sequences, approximately 25% of them seen just once. Source material for PBMCs was over 8 ml fresh peripheral blood. Trimming took 7 bases from V and 5 from J; bases not matched to a gene: 6. CDR3 length equals 14 residues. Germline V CDR1 and CDR2: KGHDR, SFDVKD.

The sequence was obtained from a woman between 25 and 40 years old with Graves' ophthalmopathy. Sequenced material: blood. The chain combines TRBV24-1 with TRBJ1-1; TRBD1 aligns across 10 bases. The CDR3 loop reads CATSGQGGSTEAFF. CDR3 coding DNA: TGTGCCACCAGCGGACAGGGGGGTAGTACTGAAGCTTTCTTT.